The source of this T cell receptor (beta chain) is a study of T cells in women clearing cervical HPV infection. In the study overall: Control women cleared a single incident HPV16 infection within 12 months.

This table comes from immunoSEQ multiplex PCR, and its TCRdb copy is limited to in-frame clones, with some not included. The sample holds 40,000 or so clones. Cervical HPV DNA detected by MY09/MY11 PCR, typed by dot-blot. Per germline, CDR1 LNHDA and CDR2 SQIVND (reference sequence). Trimming took off 6 bases at V and 1 base at J, with 18 bases between the two ends. This CDR3 has 16 residues. Concerning this clone: The read falls 3 residues short of the CDR3 end, and the missing part is taken from the germline J gene.

This clonotype was sampled from a woman aged 18-70 years with a cervical HPV16 infection that either progressed to CIN3+ or cleared (not recorded which). Input material: blood buffy coat. The chain joins TRBV19 to TRBJ1-1; D perhaps matches TRBD1 (6 bases). The part of the CDR3 DNA that was read is TGTGCCAGTAGCCGACAGGCGTCGGGCCAGAACACTGAA. Protein: CASSRQASGQNTE. The CDR3, in full, reads CASSRQASGQNTEAFF. Combining the CDR3 with reference TRBV19 and TRBJ1-1 gives the whole variable domain DGGITQSPKYLFRKEGQNVTLSCEQNLNHDAMYWYRQDPGQGLRLIYYSQIVNDFQKGDIAEGYSVSREKKESFPLTVTSAQKNPTAFYLCASSRQASGQNTEAFFGQGTRLTVV.